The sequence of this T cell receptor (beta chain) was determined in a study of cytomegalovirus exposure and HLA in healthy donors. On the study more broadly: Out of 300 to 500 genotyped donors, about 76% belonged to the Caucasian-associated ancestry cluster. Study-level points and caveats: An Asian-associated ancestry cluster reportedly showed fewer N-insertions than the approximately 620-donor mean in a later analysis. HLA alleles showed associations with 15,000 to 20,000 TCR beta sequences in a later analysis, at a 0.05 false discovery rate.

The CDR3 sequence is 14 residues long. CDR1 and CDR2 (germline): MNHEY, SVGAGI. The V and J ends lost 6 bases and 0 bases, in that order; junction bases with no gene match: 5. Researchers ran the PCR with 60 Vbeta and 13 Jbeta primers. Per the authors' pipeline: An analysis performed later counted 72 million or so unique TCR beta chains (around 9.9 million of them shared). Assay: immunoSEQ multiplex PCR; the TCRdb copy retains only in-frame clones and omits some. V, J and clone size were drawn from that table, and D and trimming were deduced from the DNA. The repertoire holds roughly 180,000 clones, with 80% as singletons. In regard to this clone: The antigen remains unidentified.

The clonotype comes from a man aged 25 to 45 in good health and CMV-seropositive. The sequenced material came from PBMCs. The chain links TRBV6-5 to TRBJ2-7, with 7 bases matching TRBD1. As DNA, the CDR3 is TGTGCCAGCAGACCGGACAGGAACTCCTACGAGCAGTACTTC. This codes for CASRPDRNSYEQYF.